This T cell receptor beta chain was sequenced during a study of cytomegalovirus exposure and HLA in healthy donors. Study outcomes and limitations: Among CMV-associated TCR beta chains, most appeared HLA-restricted in a later analysis. The listing of fewer than 200 TCR beta chains classed them as cytomegalovirus-associated. It emerged from a later analysis that several of the most significant clusters appeared to be linked to common viral pathogens.

Researchers ran the PCR with 60 Vbeta and 13 Jbeta primers. Using immunoSEQ multiplex PCR, the repertoire was profiled, and TCRdb retains in-frame clones only, with some absent. The data show some 130,000 clones, about 76% seen once. Trimming took 6 bases from V and 5 from J, leaving 14 bases between them. The CDR3 loop spans 13 amino acids. Germline-derived CDR1 and CDR2 are SGHRS and YFSETQ. Remarks on this clone: Its antigen is still unknown.

V and J are TRBV5-1 and TRBJ1-1, with unresolved D. The sequenced sample consisted of PBMCs. The receptor was derived from a man aged 18 to 30 in good health and CMV-seronegative. The CDR3 reads CASKADQRTEAFF. The CDR3 nucleotides are TGCGCCAGCAAGGCAGACCAGAGGACTGAAGCTTTCTTT.